The rows below give T cell receptor beta chains drawn from one sample of a study of blood T cell repertoires in COVID-19. The method was immunoSEQ multiplex PCR; TCRdb's version includes in-frame clones alone and lacks a portion of them. The sample includes fewer than 30,000 clones, roughly 87% of them seen just once. The sequencing sample was made of peripheral blood. Receptors originate from a human donor in a cohort sampled during active COVID-19. The conserved cysteine and the conserved F or W are not part of the CDR3 here. Each record gives: V gene, J gene, CDR3 protein.

TRBV30	TRBJ1-2	AWSVQTNYGYT
TRBV6-5	TRBJ1-1	ATRDRENTEAF
TRBV27	TRBJ2-2	ASSSWQGGTGELF
TRBV9	TRBJ2-1	ASSVDRSSYNEQF
TRBV9	TRBJ1-4	ASRQGPNEKLF
TRBV28	TRBJ1-1	ASSFFGRSAEAF
TRBV19	TRBJ2-3	ASSRTGDPTDTQY
TRBV5-1	TRBJ2-1	ATRLDSVKYNEQF
TRBV27	TRBJ2-1	ASSAREGTSSYNEQF
TRBV5-4	TRBJ2-2	ASSRGPGANTGELF
TRBV19	TRBJ2-1	ASSRQGLSEQF
TRBV7-2	TRBJ2-3	ASSLGLAGDTQY
TRBV5-1	TRBJ2-1	ASSLEGAHSYNEQF
TRBV28	TRBJ2-7	ASSPGSPAYEQY
TRBV6-5	TRBJ1-5	ASSYSGTARQPQH
TRBV19	TRBJ1-2	ASSLGQGGYGYT
TRBV2	TRBJ2-7	ASTDRDYEQY
TRBV6-4	TRBJ2-3	ASSGLAGGTDTQY
TRBV7-2	TRBJ1-1	ASSLSGLTEAF
TRBV7-8	TRBJ2-5	ASSYDRQETQY
TRBV3-1/TRBV3-2	TRBJ2-7	ASSQVPLAVSYEQY
TRBV29-1	TRBJ2-7	SVAQGTGEQY
TRBV29-1	TRBJ1-1	SKRWGPEAF
TRBV5-4	TRBJ2-5	ASRSGTSGSKETQY
TRBV3-1/TRBV3-2	TRBJ1-1	ASSPPSNRLGAF
TRBV30	TRBJ1-2	AWSSYPGQNNYGYT
TRBV7-2	TRBJ2-1	ASSLAIAGGTYNEQF
TRBV14	TRBJ2-3	ASSRTGSSADTQY
TRBV2	TRBJ1-2	ASRVTGEDGYT
TRBV5-5	TRBJ2-2	ASSLVSLHTGELF
TRBV28	TRBJ2-7	ASIEQLAGEQY
TRBV6-2/TRBV6-3	TRBJ1-4	ASSTGLSPEKLF
TRBV5-8	TRBJ1-1	ASSLGPTGPGAF
TRBV5-6	TRBJ2-3	ASSLGPAHSTDTQY
TRBV6-2/TRBV6-3	TRBJ2-4	ASSFAGGRNIQY
TRBV27	TRBJ2-7	ASSLGPGPIYEQY
TRBV4-2	TRBJ2-1	ASSQEWTYTDSYNEQF
TRBV19	TRBJ2-3	ASSILRTSGGARGSTDTQY
TRBV6-1	TRBJ1-5	ASSGRGQGAASNQPQH
TRBV20-1	TRBJ1-2	SARQGYGYT
TRBV5-8	TRBJ1-1	ASSHWVGQGQSEAF
TRBV5-1	TRBJ2-2	ASGPSDSSTGELF
TRBV12-3/TRBV12-4	TRBJ2-7	ASRVTGTYEQY
TRBV7-2	TRBJ2-7	ASSLAPGTRYEQY
TRBV7-2	TRBJ2-5	ASIHLAGEETQY
TRBV5-4	TRBJ2-1	ASTRSAGAGSGEQF
TRBV7-9	TRBJ1-4	ASTGQGTGTNEKLF
TRBV5-4	TRBJ2-3	ASSLSTSADTQY